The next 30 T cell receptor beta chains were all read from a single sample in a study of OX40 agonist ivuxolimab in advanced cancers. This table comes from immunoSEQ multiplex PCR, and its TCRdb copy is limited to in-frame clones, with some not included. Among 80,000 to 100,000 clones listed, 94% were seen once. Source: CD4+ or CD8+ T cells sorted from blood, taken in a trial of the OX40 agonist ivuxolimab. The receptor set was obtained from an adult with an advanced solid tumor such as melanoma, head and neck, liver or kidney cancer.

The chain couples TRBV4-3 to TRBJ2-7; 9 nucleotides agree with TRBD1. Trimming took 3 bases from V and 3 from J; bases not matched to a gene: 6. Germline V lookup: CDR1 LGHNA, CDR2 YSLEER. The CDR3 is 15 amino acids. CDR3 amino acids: CASSQKRQGGYEQYF. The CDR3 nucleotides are TGCGCCAGCAGCCAGAAAAGACAGGGGGGCTACGAGCAGTACTTC.

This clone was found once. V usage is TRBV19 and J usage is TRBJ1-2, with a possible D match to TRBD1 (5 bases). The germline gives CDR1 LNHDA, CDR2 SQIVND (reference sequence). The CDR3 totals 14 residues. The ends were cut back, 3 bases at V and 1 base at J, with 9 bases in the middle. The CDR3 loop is CASSIGAINYGYTF. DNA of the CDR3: TGTGCCAGTAGTATCGGGGCCATTAACTATGGCTACACCTTC.

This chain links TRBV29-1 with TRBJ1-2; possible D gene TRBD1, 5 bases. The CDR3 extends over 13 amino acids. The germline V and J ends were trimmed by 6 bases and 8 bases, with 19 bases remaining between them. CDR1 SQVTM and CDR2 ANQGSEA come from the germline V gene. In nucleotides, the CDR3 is TGCAGCGTCCCCCTCGGGAGGGGCGACGGCTACACCTTC. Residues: CSVPLGRGDGYTF. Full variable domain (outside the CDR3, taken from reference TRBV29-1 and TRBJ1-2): SAVISQKPSRDICQRGTSLTIQCQVDSQVTMMFWYRQQPGQSLTLIATANQGSEATYESGFVIDKFPISRPNLTFSTLTVSNMSPEDSSIYLCSVPLGRGDGYTFGSGTRLTVV.

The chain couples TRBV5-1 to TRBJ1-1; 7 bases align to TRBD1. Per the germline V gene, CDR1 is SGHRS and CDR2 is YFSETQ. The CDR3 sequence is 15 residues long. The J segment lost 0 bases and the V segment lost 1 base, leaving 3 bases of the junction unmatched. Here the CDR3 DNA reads TGCGCCAGCAGCTTGAACAGGGGAATGAACACTGAAGCTTTCTTT. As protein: CASSLNRGMNTEAFF. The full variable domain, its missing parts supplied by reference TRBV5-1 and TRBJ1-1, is KAGVTQTPRYLIKTRGQQVTLSCSPISGHRSVSWYQQTPGQGLQFLFEYFSETQRNKGNFPGRFSGRQFSNSRSEMNVSTLELGDSALYLCASSLNRGMNTEAFFGQGTRLTVV.

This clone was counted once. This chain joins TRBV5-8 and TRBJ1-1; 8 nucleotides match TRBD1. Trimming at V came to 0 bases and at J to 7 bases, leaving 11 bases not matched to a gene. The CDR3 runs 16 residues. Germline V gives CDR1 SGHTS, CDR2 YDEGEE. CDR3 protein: CASSLGSGGLKDEAFF. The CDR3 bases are TGTGCCAGCAGCTTGGGGTCAGGGGGCCTTAAGGATGAAGCTTTCTTT.

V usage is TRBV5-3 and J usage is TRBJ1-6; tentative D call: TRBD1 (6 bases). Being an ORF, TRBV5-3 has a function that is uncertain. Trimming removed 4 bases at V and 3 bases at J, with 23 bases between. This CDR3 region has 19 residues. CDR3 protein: CARSILRPKQGIYNSPLHF. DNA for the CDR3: TGTGCCAGAAGCATACTACGACCTAAACAGGGTATCTATAATTCACCCCTCCACTTT.

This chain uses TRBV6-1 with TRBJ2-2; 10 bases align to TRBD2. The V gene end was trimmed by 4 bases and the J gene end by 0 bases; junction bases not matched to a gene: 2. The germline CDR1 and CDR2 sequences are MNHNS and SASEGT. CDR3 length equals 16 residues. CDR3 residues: CASSGTSGPNTGELFF. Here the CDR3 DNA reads TGTGCCAGCAGTGGGACTAGCGGACCGAACACCGGGGAGCTGTTTTTT.

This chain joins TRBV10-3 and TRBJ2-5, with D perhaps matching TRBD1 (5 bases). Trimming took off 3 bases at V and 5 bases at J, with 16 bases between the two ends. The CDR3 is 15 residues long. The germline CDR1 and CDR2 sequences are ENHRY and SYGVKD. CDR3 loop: CAISDAETEEETQYF. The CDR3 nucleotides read TGTGCCATCAGTGACGCCGAGACAGAGGAGGAGACCCAGTACTTC.

Here the CDR3 reads CASSYSPQGRDTQYF. CDR3 coding DNA: TGTGCCAGCAGTTACTCCCCACAGGGTAGAGATACGCAGTATTTT. V usage is TRBV6-6 and J usage is TRBJ2-3; D may be TRBD1 (6 bases). The V end lost 0 bases, the J end lost 5 bases, and 12 bases lay between the germline ends. This CDR3 comprises 15 residues. Germline-derived CDR1 and CDR2 are MNHNY and SVGAGI (reference sequence).

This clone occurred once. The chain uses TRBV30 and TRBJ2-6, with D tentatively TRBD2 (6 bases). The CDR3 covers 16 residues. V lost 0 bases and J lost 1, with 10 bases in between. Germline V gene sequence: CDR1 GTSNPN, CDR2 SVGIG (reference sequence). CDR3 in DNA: TGTGCCTGGAGTGTACTAGGGACTTCTGGGGCCAACGTCCTGACTTTC. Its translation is CAWSVLGTSGANVLTF.

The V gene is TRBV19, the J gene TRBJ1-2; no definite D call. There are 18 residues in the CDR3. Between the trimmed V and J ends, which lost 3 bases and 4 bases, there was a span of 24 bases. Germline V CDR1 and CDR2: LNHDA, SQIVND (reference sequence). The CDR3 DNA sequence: TGTGCCAGTAGTATCGGTTCAAGGTGGGCAGGCGGCCTCTATGGCTACACCTTC. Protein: CASSIGSRWAGGLYGYTF.

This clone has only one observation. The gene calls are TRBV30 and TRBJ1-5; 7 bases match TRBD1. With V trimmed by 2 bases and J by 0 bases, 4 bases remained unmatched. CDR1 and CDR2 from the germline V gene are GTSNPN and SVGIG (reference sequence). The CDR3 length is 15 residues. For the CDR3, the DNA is TGTGCCTGGAGTTCTGGGACAGTTAGCAATCAGCCCCAGCATTTT. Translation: CAWSSGTVSNQPQHF.

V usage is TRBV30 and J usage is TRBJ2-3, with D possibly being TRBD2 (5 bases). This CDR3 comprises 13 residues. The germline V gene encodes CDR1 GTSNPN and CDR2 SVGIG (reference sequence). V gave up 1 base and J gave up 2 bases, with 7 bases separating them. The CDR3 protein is CAWSGTYTDTQYF. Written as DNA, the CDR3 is TGTGCCTGGAGTGGGACTTACACAGATACGCAGTATTTT.

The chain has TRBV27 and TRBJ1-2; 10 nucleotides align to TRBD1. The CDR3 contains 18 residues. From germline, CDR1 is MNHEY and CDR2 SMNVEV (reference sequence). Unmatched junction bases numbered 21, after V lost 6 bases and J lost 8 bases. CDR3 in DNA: TGTGCCAGCAGCACCTCAAGGGACAGGGGATTTACTTCTAGAGGCTACACCTTC. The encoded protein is CASSTSRDRGFTSRGYTF.

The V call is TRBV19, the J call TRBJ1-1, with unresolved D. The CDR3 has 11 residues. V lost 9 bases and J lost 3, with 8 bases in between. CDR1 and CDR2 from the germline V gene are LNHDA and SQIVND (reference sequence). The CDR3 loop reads CASTIDTEAFF. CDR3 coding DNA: TGTGCCAGCACAATCGACACTGAAGCTTTCTTT.

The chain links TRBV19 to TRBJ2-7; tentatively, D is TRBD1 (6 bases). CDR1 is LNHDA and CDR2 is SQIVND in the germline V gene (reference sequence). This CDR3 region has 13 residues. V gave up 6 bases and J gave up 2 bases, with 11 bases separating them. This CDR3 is CASSGDTTYEQYF. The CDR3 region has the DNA TGTGCCAGTAGCGGGGACACTACCTACGAGCAGTACTTC.

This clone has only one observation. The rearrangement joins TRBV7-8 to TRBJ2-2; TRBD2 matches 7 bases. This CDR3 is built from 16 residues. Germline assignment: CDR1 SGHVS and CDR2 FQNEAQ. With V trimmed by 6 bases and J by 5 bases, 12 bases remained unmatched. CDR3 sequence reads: CASRQAASGRTGELFF. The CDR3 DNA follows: TGTGCCAGCAGGCAAGCGGCTAGCGGTAGGACCGGGGAGCTGTTTTTT.

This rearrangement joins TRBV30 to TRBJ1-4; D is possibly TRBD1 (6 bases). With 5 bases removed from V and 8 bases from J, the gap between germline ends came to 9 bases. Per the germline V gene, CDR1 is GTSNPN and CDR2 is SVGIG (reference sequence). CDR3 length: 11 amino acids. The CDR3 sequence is CAWERGEKLFF. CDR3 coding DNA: TGTGCCTGGGAAAGGGGGGAAAAACTGTTTTTT.

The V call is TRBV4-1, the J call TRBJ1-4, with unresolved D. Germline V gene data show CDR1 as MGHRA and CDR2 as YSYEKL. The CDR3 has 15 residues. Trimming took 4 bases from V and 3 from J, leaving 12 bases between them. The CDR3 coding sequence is TGCGCCAGCAGCCGCGGGGAATCATCTAATGAAAAACTGTTTTTT. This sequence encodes CASSRGESSNEKLFF.

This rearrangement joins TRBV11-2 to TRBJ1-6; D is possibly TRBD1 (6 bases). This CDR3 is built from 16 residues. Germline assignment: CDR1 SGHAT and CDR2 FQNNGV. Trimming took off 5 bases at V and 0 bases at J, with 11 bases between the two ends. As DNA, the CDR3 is TGTGCCAGCAGCCCTAGGGGGAGCTCCTATAATTCACCCCTCCACTTT. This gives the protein CASSPRGSSYNSPLHF.

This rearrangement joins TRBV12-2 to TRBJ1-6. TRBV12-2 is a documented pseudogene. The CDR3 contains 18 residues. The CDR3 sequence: CASRLVRSGAGYNSPLHF. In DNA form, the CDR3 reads TGTGCAAGTCGCTTAGTGAGGTCCGGGGCGGGATATAATTCACCCCTCCACTTT.

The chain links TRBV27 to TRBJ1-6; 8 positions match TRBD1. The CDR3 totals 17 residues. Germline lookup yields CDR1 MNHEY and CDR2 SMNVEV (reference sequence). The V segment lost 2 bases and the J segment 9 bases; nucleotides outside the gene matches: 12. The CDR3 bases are TGTGCCAGCAGTTTAAGGACTGGGACAGGAGGAGGTTCACCCCTCCACTTT. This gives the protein CASSLRTGTGGGSPLHF.

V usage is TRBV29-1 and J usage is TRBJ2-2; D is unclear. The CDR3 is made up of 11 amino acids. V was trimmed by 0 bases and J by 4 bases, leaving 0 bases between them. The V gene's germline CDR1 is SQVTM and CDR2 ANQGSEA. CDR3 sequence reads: CSVEDTGELFF. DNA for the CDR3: TGCAGCGTTGAAGACACCGGGGAGCTGTTTTTT.

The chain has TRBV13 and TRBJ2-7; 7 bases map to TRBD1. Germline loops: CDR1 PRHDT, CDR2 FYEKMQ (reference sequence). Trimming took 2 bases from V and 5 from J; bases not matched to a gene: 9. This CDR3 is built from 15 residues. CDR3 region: CASSLSGTVSHEQYF. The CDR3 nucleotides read TGTGCCAGCAGCTTATCCGGGACAGTTAGTCACGAGCAGTACTTC.

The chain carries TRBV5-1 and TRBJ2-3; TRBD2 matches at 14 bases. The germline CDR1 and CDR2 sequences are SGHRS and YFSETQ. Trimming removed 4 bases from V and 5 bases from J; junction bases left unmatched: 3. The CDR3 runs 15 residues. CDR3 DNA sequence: TGCGCCAGCAGCGTTGGGACTAGCGGGGGAGATACGCAGTATTTT. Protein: CASSVGTSGGDTQYF. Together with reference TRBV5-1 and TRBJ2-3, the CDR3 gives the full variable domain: KAGVTQTPRYLIKTRGQQVTLSCSPISGHRSVSWYQQTPGQGLQFLFEYFSETQRNKGNFPGRFSGRQFSNSRSEMNVSTLELGDSALYLCASSVGTSGGDTQYFGPGTRLTVL.

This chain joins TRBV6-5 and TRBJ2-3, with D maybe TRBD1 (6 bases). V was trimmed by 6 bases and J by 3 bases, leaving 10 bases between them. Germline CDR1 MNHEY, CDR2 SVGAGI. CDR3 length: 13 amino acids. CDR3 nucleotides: TGTGCCAGCAGGGTGGACAGAACAGATACGCAGTATTTT. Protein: CASRVDRTDTQYF.

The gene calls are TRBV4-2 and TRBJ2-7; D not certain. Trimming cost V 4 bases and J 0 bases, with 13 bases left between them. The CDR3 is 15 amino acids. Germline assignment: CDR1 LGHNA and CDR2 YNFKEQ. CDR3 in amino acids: CASSRPRQSSYEQYF. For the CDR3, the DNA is TGTGCCAGCAGCCGGCCGAGGCAGAGCTCCTACGAGCAGTACTTC.

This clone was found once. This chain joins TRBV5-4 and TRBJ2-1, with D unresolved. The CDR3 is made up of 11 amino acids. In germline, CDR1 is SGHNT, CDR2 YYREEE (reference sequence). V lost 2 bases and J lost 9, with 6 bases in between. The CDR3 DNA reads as TGTGCCAGCAGCTTTGGTCGTGAGCAGTTCTTC. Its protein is CASSFGREQFF. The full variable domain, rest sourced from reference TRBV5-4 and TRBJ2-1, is ETGVTQSPTHLIKTRGQQVTLRCSSQSGHNTVSWYQQALGQGPQFIFQYYREEENGRGNFPPRFSGLQFPNYSSELNVNALELDDSALYLCASSFGREQFFGPGTRLTVL.

CDR3 loop: CASSFEKGYEKLFF. CDR3 DNA sequence: TGTGCCAGCAGTTTTGAGAAGGGGTACGAAAAACTGTTTTTT. The V gene is TRBV28, the J gene TRBJ1-4, with a tentative D call TRBD1 (5 bases). Germline values: CDR1 MDHEN, CDR2 SYDVKM. Deletions cut 3 bases from V and 8 bases from J, with 13 bases between. The CDR3 totals 14 residues.

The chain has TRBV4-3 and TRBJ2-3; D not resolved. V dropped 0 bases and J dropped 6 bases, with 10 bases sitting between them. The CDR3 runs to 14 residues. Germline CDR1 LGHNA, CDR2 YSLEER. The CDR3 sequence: CASSQDGTEDTQYF. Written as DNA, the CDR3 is TGCGCCAGCAGCCAAGATGGTACGGAGGATACGCAGTATTTT.